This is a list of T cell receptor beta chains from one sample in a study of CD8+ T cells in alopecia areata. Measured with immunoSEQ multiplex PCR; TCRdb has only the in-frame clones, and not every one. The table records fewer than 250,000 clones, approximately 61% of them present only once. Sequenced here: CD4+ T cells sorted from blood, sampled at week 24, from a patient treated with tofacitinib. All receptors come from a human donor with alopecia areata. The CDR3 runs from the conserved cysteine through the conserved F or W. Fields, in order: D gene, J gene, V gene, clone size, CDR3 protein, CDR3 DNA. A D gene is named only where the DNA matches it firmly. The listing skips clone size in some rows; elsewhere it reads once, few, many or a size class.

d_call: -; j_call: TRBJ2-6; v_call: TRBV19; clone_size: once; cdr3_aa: CASSVFSGANVLTF; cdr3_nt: TGTGCCAGTAGTGTTTTCTCTGGGGCCAACGTCCTGACTTTC
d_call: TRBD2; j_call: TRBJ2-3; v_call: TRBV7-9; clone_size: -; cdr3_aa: CASSLATLRGADTQYF; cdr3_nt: TGTGCCAGCAGCTTAGCGACTCTGCGGGGGGCAGATACGCAGTATTTT
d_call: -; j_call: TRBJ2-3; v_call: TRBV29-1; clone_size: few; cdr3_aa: CSVEAGQSSTDTQYF; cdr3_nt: TGCAGCGTTGAGGCGGGCCAGTCTAGCACAGATACGCAGTATTTT
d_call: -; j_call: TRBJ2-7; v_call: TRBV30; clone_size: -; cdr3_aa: CAWSGGHMYEQYF; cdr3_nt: TGTGCCTGGAGTGGAGGACACATGTACGAGCAGTACTTC
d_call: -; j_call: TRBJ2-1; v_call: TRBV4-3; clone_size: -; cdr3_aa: CASSQGPGLHNEQFF; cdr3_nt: TGCGCCAGCAGCCAAGGACCGGGACTCCACAATGAGCAGTTCTTC
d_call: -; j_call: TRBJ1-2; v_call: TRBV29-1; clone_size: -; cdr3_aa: CSVEPVIYLYGYTF; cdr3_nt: TGCAGCGTTGAACCGGTCATCTACCTGTATGGCTACACCTTC
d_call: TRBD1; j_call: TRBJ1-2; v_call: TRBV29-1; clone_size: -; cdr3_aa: CSVGTGWEGYTF; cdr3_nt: TGCAGCGTGGGGACAGGCTGGGAAGGCTACACCTTC
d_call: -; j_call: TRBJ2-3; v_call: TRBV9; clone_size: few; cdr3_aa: CASSVAPRGAEDTQYF; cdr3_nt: TGTGCCAGCAGCGTAGCTCCCCGGGGGGCCGAGGATACGCAGTATTTT
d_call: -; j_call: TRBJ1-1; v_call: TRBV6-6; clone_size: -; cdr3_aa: CASTLHTEAFF; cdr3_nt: TGTGCCAGCACCCTTCACACTGAAGCTTTCTTT
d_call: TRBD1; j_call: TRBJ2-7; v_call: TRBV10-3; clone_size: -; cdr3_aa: CAIRETGNVYEQYF; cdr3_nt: TGTGCCATCAGAGAGACAGGGAATGTCTACGAGCAGTACTTC
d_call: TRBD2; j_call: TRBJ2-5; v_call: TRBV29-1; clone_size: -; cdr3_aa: CSVLPAGGKTQYF; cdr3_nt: TGCAGCGTATTACCAGCGGGGGGGAAGACCCAGTACTTC
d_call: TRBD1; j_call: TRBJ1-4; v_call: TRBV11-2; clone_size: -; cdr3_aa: CASSKVQGADRLFF; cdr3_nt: TGTGCCAGCAGTAAGGTTCAGGGGGCGGATCGACTGTTTTTT
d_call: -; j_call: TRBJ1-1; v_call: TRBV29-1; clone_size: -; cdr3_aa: CSVAGLAEAFF; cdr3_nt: TGCAGCGTTGCAGGGTTGGCTGAAGCTTTCTTT
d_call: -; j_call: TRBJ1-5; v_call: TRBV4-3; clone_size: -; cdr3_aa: CASSQAGDNQPQHF; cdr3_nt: TGCGCCAGCAGCCAAGCAGGGGACAATCAGCCCCAGCATTTT
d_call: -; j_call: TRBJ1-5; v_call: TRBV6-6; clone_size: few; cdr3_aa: CASTKPTGGQPQHF; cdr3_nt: TGTGCCAGCACTAAACCTACAGGCGGCCAGCCCCAGCATTTT
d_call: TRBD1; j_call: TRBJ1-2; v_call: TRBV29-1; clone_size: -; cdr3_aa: CSVEEWTGPGYGYTF; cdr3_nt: TGCAGCGTTGAAGAGTGGACAGGGCCTGGCTATGGCTACACCTTC
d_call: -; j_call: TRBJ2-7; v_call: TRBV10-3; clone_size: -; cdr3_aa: CAISDGTSYEQYF; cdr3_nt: TGTGCCATCAGTGACGGCACCTCCTACGAGCAGTACTTC
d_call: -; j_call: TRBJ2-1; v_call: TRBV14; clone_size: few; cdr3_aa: CASSRPGPSGEQFF; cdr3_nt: TGTGCCAGCAGCCGGCCGGGCCCCTCGGGGGAGCAGTTCTTC
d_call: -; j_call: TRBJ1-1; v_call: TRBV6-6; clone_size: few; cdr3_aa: CASSSRGADAEAFF; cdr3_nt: TGTGCCAGCAGTTCTAGGGGCGCGGACGCTGAAGCTTTCTTT
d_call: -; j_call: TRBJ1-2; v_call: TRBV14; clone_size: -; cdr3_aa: CASSQGHPYTF; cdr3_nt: TGTGCCAGCAGCCAAGGCCACCCCTACACCTTC
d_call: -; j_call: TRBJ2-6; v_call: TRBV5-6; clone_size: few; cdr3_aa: CASSFKNPGANVLTF; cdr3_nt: TGTGCCAGCAGCTTCAAGAATCCCGGGGCCAACGTCCTGACTTTC
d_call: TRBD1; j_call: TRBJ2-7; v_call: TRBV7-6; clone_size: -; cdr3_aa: CASSLRQGLYEQYF; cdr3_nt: TGTGCCAGCAGCTTGAGACAGGGTTTGTACGAGCAGTACTTC
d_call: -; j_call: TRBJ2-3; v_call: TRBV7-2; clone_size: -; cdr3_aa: CASSKGARGDTQYF; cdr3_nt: TGTGCCAGCAGTAAAGGGGCGCGGGGAGATACGCAGTATTTT
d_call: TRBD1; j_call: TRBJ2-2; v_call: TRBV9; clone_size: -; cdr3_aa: CASSVSQGVGGELFF; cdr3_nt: TGTGCCAGCAGCGTTTCACAGGGGGTCGGCGGGGAGCTGTTTTTT